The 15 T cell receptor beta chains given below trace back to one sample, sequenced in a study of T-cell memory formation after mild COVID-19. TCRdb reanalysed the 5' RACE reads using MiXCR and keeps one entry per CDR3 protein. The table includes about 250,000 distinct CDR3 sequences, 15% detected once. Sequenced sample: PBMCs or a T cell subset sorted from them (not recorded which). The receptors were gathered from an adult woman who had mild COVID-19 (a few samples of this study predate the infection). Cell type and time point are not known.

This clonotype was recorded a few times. The chain's CDR3 is CASSWGRLTRGTEAFF. In DNA, the CDR3 is TGTGCCAGCAGTTGGGGCAGGCTGACTCGTGGAACTGAAGCTTTCTTT. V and J are TRBV12-3 or TRBV12-4 and TRBJ1-1; D is possibly TRBD1 (5 bases). V was pared by 4 bases and J by 5 bases, with 20 bases between. This CDR3 region has 16 residues.

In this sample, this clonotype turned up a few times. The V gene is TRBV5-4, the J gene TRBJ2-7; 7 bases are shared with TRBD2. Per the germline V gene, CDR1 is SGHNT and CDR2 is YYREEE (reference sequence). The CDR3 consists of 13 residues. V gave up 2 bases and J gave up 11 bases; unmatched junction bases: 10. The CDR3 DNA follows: TGTGCCAGCAGCTTTGGACTAGGCCTGGTGGAGTACTTC. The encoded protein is CASSFGLGLVEYF.

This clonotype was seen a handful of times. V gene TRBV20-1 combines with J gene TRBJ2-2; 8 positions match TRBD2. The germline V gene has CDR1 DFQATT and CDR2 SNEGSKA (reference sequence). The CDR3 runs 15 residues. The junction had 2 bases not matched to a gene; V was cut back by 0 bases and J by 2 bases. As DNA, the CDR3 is TGCAGTGCTAGAGATAGCGGGAAAAACACCGGGGAGCTGTTTTTT. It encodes CSARDSGKNTGELFF.

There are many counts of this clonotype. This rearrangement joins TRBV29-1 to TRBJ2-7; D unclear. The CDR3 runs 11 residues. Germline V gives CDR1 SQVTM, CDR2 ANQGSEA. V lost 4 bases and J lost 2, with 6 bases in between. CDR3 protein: CSVGQTYEQYF. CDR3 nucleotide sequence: TGCAGCGTTGGTCAGACCTACGAGCAGTACTTC.

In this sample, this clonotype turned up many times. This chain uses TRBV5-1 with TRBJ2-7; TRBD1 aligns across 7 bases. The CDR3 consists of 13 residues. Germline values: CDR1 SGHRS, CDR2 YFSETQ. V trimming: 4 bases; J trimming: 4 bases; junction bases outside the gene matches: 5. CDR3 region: CASSRQQGYEQYF. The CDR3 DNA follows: TGCGCCAGCAGCCGGCAACAGGGGTACGAGCAGTACTTC.

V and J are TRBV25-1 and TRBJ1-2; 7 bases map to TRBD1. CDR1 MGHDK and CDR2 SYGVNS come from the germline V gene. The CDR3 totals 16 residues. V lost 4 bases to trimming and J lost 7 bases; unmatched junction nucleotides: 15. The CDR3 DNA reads TGTGCCAGCAGTGGCGATCGGGACAGCCGGTCGGTTGGCTACACCTTC. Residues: CASSGDRDSRSVGYTF.

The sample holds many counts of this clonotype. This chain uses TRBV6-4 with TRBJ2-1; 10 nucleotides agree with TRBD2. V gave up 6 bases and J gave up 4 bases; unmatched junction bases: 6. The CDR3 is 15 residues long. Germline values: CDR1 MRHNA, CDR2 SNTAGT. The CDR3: CASSVAGGTYNEQFF. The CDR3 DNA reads TGTGCCAGCAGCGTAGCGGGGGGCACGTACAATGAGCAGTTCTTC.

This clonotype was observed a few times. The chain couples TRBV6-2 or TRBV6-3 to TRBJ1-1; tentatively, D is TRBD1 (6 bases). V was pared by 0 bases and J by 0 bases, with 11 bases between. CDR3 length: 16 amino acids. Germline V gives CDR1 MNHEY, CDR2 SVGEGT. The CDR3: CASSYSPGQVNTEAFF. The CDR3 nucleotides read TGTGCCAGCAGTTACTCACCGGGACAAGTGAACACTGAAGCTTTCTTT.

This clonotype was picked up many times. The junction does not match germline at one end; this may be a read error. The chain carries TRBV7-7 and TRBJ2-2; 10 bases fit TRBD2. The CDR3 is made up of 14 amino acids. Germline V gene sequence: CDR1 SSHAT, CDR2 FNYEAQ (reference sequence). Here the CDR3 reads CASRTSGNTGELFF. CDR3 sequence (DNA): TGTGCTAGCAGGACTAGCGGGAACACCGGGGAGCTGTTTTTT.

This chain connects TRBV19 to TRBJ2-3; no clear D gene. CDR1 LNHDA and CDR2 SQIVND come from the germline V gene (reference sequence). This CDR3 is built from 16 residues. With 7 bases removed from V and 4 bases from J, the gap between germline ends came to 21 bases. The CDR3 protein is CASTPLMAGRADTQYF. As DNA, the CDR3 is TGTGCCAGTACCCCCTTAATGGCTGGCCGAGCAGATACGCAGTATTTT.

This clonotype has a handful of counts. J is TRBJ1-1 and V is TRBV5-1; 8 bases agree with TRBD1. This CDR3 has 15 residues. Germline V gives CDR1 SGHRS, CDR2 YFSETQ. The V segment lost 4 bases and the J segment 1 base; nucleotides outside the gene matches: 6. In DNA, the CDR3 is TGCGCCAGCAGCGGAAGGACAGGGCCGAACACTGAAGCTTTCTTT. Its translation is CASSGRTGPNTEAFF.

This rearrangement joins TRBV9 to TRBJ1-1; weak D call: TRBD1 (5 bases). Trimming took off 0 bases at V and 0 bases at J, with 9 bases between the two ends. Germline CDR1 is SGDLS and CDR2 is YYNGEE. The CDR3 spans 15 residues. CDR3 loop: CASSVARQMNTEAFF. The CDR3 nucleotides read TGTGCCAGCAGCGTAGCCCGACAGATGAACACTGAAGCTTTCTTT.

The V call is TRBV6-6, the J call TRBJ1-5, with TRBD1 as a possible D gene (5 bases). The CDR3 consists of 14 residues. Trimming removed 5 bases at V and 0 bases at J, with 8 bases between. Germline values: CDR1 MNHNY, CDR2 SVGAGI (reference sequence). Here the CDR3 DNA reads TGTGCCAGCAGTCGGGACGCTAGCAATCAGCCCCAGCATTTT. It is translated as CASSRDASNQPQHF.

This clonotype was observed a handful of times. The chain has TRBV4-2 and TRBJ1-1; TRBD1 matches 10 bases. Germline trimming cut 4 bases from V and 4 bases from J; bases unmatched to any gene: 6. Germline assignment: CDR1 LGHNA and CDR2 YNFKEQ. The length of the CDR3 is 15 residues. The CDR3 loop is CASSPNDRGLTEAFF. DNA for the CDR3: TGTGCCAGCAGCCCGAACGACAGGGGGCTCACTGAAGCTTTCTTT.

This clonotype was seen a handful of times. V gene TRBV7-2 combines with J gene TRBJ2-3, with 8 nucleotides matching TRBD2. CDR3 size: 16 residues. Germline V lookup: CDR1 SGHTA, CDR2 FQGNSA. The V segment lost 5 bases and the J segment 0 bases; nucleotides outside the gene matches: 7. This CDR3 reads CASSQTLAASTDTQYF. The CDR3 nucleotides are TGTGCCAGCAGCCAGACACTAGCGGCTAGCACAGATACGCAGTATTTT.